This T cell receptor beta chain is from a study of cytotoxic CD8 clonotypes in ibrutinib-treated CLL. Using immunoSEQ multiplex PCR, the repertoire was profiled, and TCRdb retains in-frame clones only, with some absent. The sample holds fewer than 20,000 clones, about 61% seen once. The sequence was obtained from a human donor with chronic lymphocytic leukemia. The sample consisted of PBMCs, taken after 12 months of ibrutinib treatment.

The CDR3 loop is CASRAWEEIGEQFF. Written as DNA, the CDR3 is TGTGCCAGCAGAGCGTGGGAAGAGATCGGTGAGCAGTTCTTC. The chain combines TRBV28 with TRBJ2-1, with unresolved D. The CDR3 is made up of 14 amino acids. Germline V gives CDR1 MDHEN, CDR2 SYDVKM. Trimming removed 6 bases at V and 9 bases at J, with 18 bases between.